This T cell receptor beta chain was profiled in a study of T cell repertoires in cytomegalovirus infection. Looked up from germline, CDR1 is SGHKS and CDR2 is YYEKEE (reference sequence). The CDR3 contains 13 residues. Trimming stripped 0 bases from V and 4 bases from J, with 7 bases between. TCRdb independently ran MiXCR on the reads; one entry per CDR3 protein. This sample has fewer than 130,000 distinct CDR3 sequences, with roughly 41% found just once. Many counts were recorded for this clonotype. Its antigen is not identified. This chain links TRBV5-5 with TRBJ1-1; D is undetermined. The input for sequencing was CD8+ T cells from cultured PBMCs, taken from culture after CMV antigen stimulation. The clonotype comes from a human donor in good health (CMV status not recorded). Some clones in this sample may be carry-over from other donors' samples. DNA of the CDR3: TGTGCCAGCAGCTTGGGTTCAGGCACTGAAGCTTTCTTT. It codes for CASSLGSGTEAFF.